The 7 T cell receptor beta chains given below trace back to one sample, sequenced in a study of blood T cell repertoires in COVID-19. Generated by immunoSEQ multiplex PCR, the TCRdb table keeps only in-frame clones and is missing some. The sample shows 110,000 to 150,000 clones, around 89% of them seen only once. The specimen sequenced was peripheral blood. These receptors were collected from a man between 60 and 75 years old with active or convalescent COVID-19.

CDR3 sequence (DNA): TGTGCCAGCAGCCCCCGCGGGGGCGGATCACCCCTCCACTTT. Translated, it gives CASSPRGGGSPLHF. The V gene is TRBV7-2, the J gene TRBJ1-6; D is possibly TRBD1 (6 bases). Between the trimmed V and J ends, which lost 5 bases and 10 bases, there was a span of 15 bases. The germline CDR1 and CDR2 sequences are SGHTA and FQGNSA. The CDR3 contains 14 residues. The full variable domain, rest sourced from reference TRBV7-2 and TRBJ1-6, is GAGVSQSPSNKVTEKGKDVELRCDPISGHTALYWYRQSLGQGLEFLIYFQGNSAPDKSGLPSDRFSAERTGGSVSTLTIQRTQQEDSAVYLCASSPRGGGSPLHFGNGTRLTVT.

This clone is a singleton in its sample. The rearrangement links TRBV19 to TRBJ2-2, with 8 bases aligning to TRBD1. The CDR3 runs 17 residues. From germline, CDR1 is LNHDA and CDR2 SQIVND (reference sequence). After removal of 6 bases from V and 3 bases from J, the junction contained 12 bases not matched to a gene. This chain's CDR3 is CASSGRGRGGDTGELFF. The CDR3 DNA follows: TGTGCCAGTAGCGGCAGGGGGCGCGGTGGGGACACCGGGGAGCTGTTTTTT.

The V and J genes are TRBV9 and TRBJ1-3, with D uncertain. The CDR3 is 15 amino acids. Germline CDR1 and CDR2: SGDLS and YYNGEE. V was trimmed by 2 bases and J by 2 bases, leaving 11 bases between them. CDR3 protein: CASSVLAGTGNTIYF. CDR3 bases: TGTGCCAGCAGCGTTCTAGCGGGGACTGGAAACACCATATATTTT. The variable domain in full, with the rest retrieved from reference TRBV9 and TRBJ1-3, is DSGVTQTPKHLITATGQRVTLRCSPRSGDLSVYWYQQSLDQGLQFLIQYYNGEERAKGNILERFSAQQFPDLHSELNLSSLELGDSALYFCASSVLAGTGNTIYFGEGSWLTVV.

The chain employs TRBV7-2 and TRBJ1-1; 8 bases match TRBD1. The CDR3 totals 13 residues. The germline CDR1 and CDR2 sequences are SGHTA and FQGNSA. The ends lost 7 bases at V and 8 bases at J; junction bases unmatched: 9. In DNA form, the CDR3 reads TGTGCCAGCAACCCGAAAAGGACAGGGGAAGCTTTCTTT. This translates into CASNPKRTGEAFF.

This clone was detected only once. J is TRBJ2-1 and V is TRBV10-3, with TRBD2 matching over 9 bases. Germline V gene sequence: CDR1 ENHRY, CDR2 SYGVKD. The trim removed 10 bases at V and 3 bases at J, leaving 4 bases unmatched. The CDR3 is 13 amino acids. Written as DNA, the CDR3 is TGTGCCACCCTAGCGGGGAACTACAATGAGCAGTTCTTC. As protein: CATLAGNYNEQFF.

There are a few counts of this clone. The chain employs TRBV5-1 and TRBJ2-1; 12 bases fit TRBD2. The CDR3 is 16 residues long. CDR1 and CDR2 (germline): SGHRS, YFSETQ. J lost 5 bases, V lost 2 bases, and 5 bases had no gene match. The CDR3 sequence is CASSFSSGGADNEQFF. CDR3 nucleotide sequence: TGCGCCAGCAGCTTCTCTAGCGGGGGGGCCGACAATGAGCAGTTCTTC.

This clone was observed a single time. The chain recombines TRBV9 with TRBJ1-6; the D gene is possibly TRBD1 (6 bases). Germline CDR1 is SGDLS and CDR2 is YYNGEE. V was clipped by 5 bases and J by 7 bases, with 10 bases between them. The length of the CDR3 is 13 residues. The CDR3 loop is CASSAGTNSPLHF. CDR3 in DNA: TGTGCCAGCAGTGCCGGGACAAATTCACCCCTCCACTTT.